These T cell receptor beta chains were read from a single sample in a study of metastatic and nonmetastatic thyroid tumors. TCRdb redid the clone calls on the PCR reads using MiXCR. Of about 19,000 clones listed, about 20% are singletons. The sequenced material came from tumor tissue. These TCRs come from a male donor with papillary thyroid cancer or a benign thyroid nodule (not recorded which). Some clones in this sample may be carry-over from other donors' samples. Each CDR3 is given with its conserved first and last residue. Fields, in order: D gene, clone size, V gene, J gene, CDR3 DNA, CDR3 protein. A D gene is named only where the DNA matches it firmly. The size field is filled for only some rows; it gives once, few, many or a size class.

d_call: TRBD1
clone_size: many
v_call: TRBV19
j_call: TRBJ2-4
cdr3_nt: TGTGCCAGTAGTTCGACAGGGGACTCTTTCAGAAACATTCAGTACTTC
cdr3_aa: CASSSTGDSFRNIQYF

d_call: .
clone_size: many
v_call: TRBV20-1
j_call: TRBJ2-1
cdr3_nt: TGCAGTGCTAGAACGGCCGGGGTGGGGAATGAGCAGTTCTTC
cdr3_aa: CSARTAGVGNEQFF

d_call: .
clone_size: many
v_call: TRBV4-3
j_call: TRBJ1-3
cdr3_nt: TGCGCCAGCAGCCAAGCCGGCCGCCTCTCTGGAAACACCATATATTTT
cdr3_aa: CASSQAGRLSGNTIYF

d_call: TRBD1
clone_size: many
v_call: TRBV28
j_call: TRBJ1-4
cdr3_nt: TGTGCCAGCAGTTACGGGACAGCGAATGAAAAACTGTTTTTT
cdr3_aa: CASSYGTANEKLFF

d_call: .
clone_size: many
v_call: TRBV29-1
j_call: TRBJ2-2
cdr3_nt: TGCAGCGTTGTCCTACGACGATCCACCGGGGAGCTGTTTTTT
cdr3_aa: CSVVLRRSTGELFF

d_call: .
clone_size: .
v_call: TRBV27
j_call: TRBJ2-6
cdr3_nt: TGTTCCACCAGTCTAACACCCTACTGTGGGGCCAACGTCCAGACTTTC
cdr3_aa: CSTSLTPYCGANVQTF

d_call: TRBD2
clone_size: many
v_call: TRBV20-1
j_call: TRBJ2-3
cdr3_nt: TGCAGTGCTAGGCCCAGCGGGAGGGCCACAGATACGCAGTATTTT
cdr3_aa: CSARPSGRATDTQYF

d_call: .
clone_size: .
v_call: TRBV6-1
j_call: TRBJ1-5
cdr3_nt: TGTGCCAGCAGTACCATAAGCGGGCAGCCCCAGCATTTT
cdr3_aa: CASSTISGQPQHF

d_call: TRBD1
clone_size: many
v_call: TRBV7-8
j_call: TRBJ1-4
cdr3_nt: TGTGCCAGCAGCTTGACAGGGGGCTTTGAAAAACTGTTTTTT
cdr3_aa: CASSLTGGFEKLFF

d_call: TRBD2
clone_size: many
v_call: TRBV20-1
j_call: TRBJ2-7
cdr3_nt: TGCAGTGCTAGACCGCGGACTAGCGGGAGCTCCTACGAGCAGTACTTC
cdr3_aa: CSARPRTSGSSYEQYF

d_call: TRBD1
clone_size: many
v_call: TRBV5-1
j_call: TRBJ2-2
cdr3_nt: TGCGCCAGCACCTCAGCAGCCGGGACAGGGACGAACACCGGGGAGCTGTTTTTT
cdr3_aa: CASTSAAGTGTNTGELFF

d_call: .
clone_size: large
v_call: TRBV27
j_call: TRBJ2-7
cdr3_nt: TGTGCCAGCAGAAATACAGAACCCCGGGTCGAGCAGTACTTC
cdr3_aa: CASRNTEPRVEQYF

d_call: .
clone_size: many
v_call: TRBV9
j_call: TRBJ2-6
cdr3_nt: TGTGCCAGCAGCGCGGGACCGATCCCTGGGGCCAACGTCCTGACTTTC
cdr3_aa: CASSAGPIPGANVLTF

d_call: TRBD1
clone_size: .
v_call: TRBV20-1
j_call: TRBJ1-5
cdr3_nt: TGCAGTGCTAGACCCCGGACAGGGGTTTTTAGGGAGCCCCAGCATTTT
cdr3_aa: CSARPRTGVFREPQHF

d_call: TRBD1
clone_size: .
v_call: TRBV20-1
j_call: TRBJ2-7
cdr3_nt: TGCAGTGCAAGCGACAGGGCTTCCTACGAGCAGTACTTC
cdr3_aa: CSASDRASYEQYF

d_call: .
clone_size: many
v_call: TRBV18
j_call: TRBJ1-1
cdr3_nt: TGTGCCAGCTCACCACCGCGGGGAATAACTGAAGCTTTCTTT
cdr3_aa: CASSPPRGITEAFF

d_call: TRBD2
clone_size: many
v_call: TRBV28
j_call: TRBJ2-3
cdr3_nt: TGTGCCAGCAGTCCCCTAGCGGGAGGGGCAGATACGCAGTATTTT
cdr3_aa: CASSPLAGGADTQYF

d_call: TRBD1
clone_size: many
v_call: TRBV30
j_call: TRBJ1-5
cdr3_nt: TGTGCCTGGAGTGTATACGGGACAGGGATCAATCAGCCCCAGCATTTT
cdr3_aa: CAWSVYGTGINQPQHF

d_call: TRBD1
clone_size: .
v_call: TRBV6-2/TRBV6-3
j_call: TRBJ2-3
cdr3_nt: TGTGCCAGCAGTTCTCGGACAGGGTCTTTTGTCACGCAGTATTTT
cdr3_aa: CASSSRTGSFVTQYF

d_call: .
clone_size: few
v_call: TRBV19
j_call: TRBJ2-7
cdr3_nt: TGTGCCAGTAGTATGAATTGGGAGAGACCCTACCAGCAGTACTTC
cdr3_aa: CASSMNWERPYQQYF

d_call: .
clone_size: many
v_call: TRBV6-1
j_call: TRBJ1-2
cdr3_nt: TGTGCCAGCAGTCAGGACAGCGTCCTAGGGGGCTACACCTTC
cdr3_aa: CASSQDSVLGGYTF

d_call: .
clone_size: once
v_call: TRBV4-3
j_call: TRBJ2-1
cdr3_nt: TGCGCCAGCAGCCCTCCGGGCGTGGATGAGCAGTTCTTC
cdr3_aa: CASSPPGVDEQFF

d_call: TRBD2
clone_size: medium-sized
v_call: TRBV20-1
j_call: TRBJ2-1
cdr3_nt: TGCAGTGCTAGAGTACGGGAGGGCCGTAGTAATGAGCAGTTCTTC
cdr3_aa: CSARVREGRSNEQFF

d_call: .
clone_size: few
v_call: TRBV2
j_call: TRBJ2-7
cdr3_nt: TGTGCCAACAGGCCACCCCATACCAGGGAGCAGTACTTC
cdr3_aa: CANRPPHTREQYF

d_call: TRBD2
clone_size: many
v_call: TRBV10-3
j_call: TRBJ2-7
cdr3_nt: TGTGCCATCAGTGTGTGGTGGGAACTAGCGGGAGGGCCTTTCGAGCAGTACTTC
cdr3_aa: CAISVWWELAGGPFEQYF

d_call: .
clone_size: many
v_call: TRBV5-4
j_call: TRBJ2-7
cdr3_nt: TGTGCCAGCAGCCAGGGTACAGGTCTTGGGTACTACGAGCAGTACTTC
cdr3_aa: CASSQGTGLGYYEQYF

d_call: TRBD2
clone_size: .
v_call: TRBV20-1
j_call: TRBJ2-3
cdr3_nt: TGCAGTGCTAGGTCTAGCGGGGGGGCCGCAGATACGCAGTATTTT
cdr3_aa: CSARSSGGAADTQYF